The rows below give T cell receptor beta chains drawn from one sample of a study of blood T cell repertoires in COVID-19. TCRdb keeps only in-frame clones here, not all; method: immunoSEQ multiplex PCR. The sample consists of some 220,000 clones, approximately 85% of them appearing once. Input material: peripheral blood. These receptor sequences come from a woman aged 70-85 years with COVID-19, enrolled during active disease. The CDR3 runs from the conserved cysteine through the conserved F or W. Each record gives: clone size, J gene, D gene, V gene, CDR3 DNA, CDR3 protein. D genes are given only for firm matches. Only some rows state a clone size, as once, few, many or a class for expanded clones.

NA,TRBJ1-2,TRBD1,TRBV19,TGTGCCAGTAGCAGGGTGGGACTCACAGGGGACTATGGCTACACCTTC,CASSRVGLTGDYGYTF
few,TRBJ2-7,NA,TRBV5-1,TGCGCCAGCAGCTTGGCCCCGGGTATGGACTACGAGCAGTACTTC,CASSLAPGMDYEQYF
NA,TRBJ2-1,NA,TRBV5-6,TGTGCCAGCAGCTTGATCTCGCTGGCCAATGAGCAGTTCTTC,CASSLISLANEQFF
NA,TRBJ1-4,TRBD1,TRBV13,TGTGCCAGCAGCCCCCCGGGACAGGGAGGGGAAAAACTGTTTTTT,CASSPPGQGGEKLFF
NA,TRBJ1-1,NA,TRBV6-5,TGTGCCAGCTCGGGGTCGTCGAACACTGAAGCTTTCTTT,CASSGSSNTEAFF
NA,TRBJ2-1,TRBD2,TRBV5-4,TGTGCCAGCAGCTTAGGGTTAGCGGGAGCTGGGGACAATGAGCAGTTCTTC,CASSLGLAGAGDNEQFF
NA,TRBJ1-5,TRBD1,TRBV6-5,TGTGCCAGCAGACCGACAGGGAGGCGTAATCAGCCCCAGCATTTT,CASRPTGRRNQPQHF
NA,TRBJ1-1,NA,TRBV19,TGTGCCAGTAGTGAGGGGGAATGGAACACTGAAGCTTTCTTT,CASSEGEWNTEAFF
NA,TRBJ1-1,NA,TRBV14,TGTGCCAGCAGCTCGGGGGGCAGGTTGAACACTGAAGCTTTCTTT,CASSSGGRLNTEAFF
NA,TRBJ1-2,TRBD1,TRBV5-1,TGCGCCAGCAGCTGGGACAGGGGAGGAGATGGCTACACCTTC,CASSWDRGGDGYTF